The 3 T cell receptor beta chains given below trace back to one sample, sequenced in a study of blood T cell repertoires in COVID-19. Measured with immunoSEQ multiplex PCR; TCRdb has only the in-frame clones, and not every one. The data hold approximately 400,000 clones, with roughly nine tenths observed a single time. The sample comprised peripheral blood. All receptors derive from a man aged 35 to 55 with acute or convalescent COVID-19.

This clone has a single count. The rearrangement uses TRBV3-1 (or the pseudogene TRBV3-2) and TRBJ1-4, with D unclear. CDR1 LGHDT and CDR2 YNNKEL come from the germline V gene (reference sequence). Trimming took 2 bases from V and 0 from J, leaving 4 bases between them. CDR3 length equals 14 residues. The DNA of the CDR3 is TGTGCCAGCAGCCAACTTGCAACTAATGAAAAACTGTTTTTT. The encoded protein is CASSQLATNEKLFF.

The rearrangement joins TRBV4-1 to TRBJ2-3; 7 nucleotides match TRBD2. The CDR3 is made up of 17 amino acids. The germline gives CDR1 MGHRA, CDR2 YSYEKL. With V trimmed by 2 bases and J by 0 bases, 8 bases remained unmatched. CDR3 DNA sequence: TGCGCCAGCAGCCAACGCTTTTTGCGGGAGAGCACAGATACGCAGTATTTT. Protein product: CASSQRFLRESTDTQYF.

The chain uses TRBV9 and TRBJ1-4; TRBD1 matches at 7 bases. With 3 bases clipped from V and 8 bases from J, the junction kept 7 bases outside the gene matches. Germline V gene lookup returns CDR1 SGDLS and CDR2 YYNGEE. CDR3 size: 14 residues. In DNA form, the CDR3 reads TGTGCCAGCAGCGATAACCGGGACAGCGAAAAACTGTTTTTT. Translation gives CASSDNRDSEKLFF.